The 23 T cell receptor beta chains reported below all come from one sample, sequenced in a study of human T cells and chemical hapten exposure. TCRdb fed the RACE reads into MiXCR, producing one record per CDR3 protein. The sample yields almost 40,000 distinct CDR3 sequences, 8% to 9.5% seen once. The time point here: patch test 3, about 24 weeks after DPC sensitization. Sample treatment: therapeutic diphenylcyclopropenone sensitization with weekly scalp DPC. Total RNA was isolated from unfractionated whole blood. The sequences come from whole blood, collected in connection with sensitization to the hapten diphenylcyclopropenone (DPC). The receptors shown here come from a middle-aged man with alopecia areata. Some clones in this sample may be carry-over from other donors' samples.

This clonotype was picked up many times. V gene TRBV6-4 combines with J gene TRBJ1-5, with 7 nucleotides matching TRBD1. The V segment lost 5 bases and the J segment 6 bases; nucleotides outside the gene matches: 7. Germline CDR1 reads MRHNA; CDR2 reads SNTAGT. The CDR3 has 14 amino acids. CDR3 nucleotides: TGTGCCAGCAGTTCTACAGGGGTTGGTCAGCCCCAGCATTTT. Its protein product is CASSSTGVGQPQHF.

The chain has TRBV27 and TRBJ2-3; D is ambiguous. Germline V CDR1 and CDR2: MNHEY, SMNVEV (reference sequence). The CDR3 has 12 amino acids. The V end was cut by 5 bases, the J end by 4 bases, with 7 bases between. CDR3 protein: CASSPSPDTQYF. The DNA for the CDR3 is TGTGCCAGCAGTCCGTCGCCAGATACGCAGTATTTT.

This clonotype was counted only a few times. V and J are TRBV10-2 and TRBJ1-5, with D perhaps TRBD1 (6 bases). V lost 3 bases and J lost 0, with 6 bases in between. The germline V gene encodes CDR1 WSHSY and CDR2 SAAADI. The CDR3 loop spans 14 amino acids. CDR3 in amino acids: CASSDRGSNQPQHF. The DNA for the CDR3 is TGCGCCAGCAGTGACAGGGGTAGCAATCAGCCCCAGCATTTT.

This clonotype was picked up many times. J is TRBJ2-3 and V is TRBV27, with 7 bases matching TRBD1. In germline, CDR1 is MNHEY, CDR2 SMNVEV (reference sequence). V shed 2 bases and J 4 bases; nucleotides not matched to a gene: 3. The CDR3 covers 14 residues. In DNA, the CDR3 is TGTGCCAGCAGTTTACGGGACAGTTCAGATACGCAGTATTTT. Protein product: CASSLRDSSDTQYF.

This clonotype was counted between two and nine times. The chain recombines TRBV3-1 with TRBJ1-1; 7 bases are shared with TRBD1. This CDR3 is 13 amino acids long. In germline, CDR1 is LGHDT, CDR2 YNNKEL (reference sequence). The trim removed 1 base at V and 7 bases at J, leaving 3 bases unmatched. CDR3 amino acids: CASSQATGFEAFF. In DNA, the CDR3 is TGTGCCAGCAGCCAAGCGACAGGGTTTGAAGCTTTCTTT.

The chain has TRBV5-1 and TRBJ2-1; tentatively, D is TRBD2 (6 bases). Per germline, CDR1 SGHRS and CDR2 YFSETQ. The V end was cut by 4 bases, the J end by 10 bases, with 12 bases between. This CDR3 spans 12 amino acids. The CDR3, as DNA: TGCGCCAGCAGCCTCGGGGGACCCGAGCAGTTCTTC. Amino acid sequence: CASSLGGPEQFF.

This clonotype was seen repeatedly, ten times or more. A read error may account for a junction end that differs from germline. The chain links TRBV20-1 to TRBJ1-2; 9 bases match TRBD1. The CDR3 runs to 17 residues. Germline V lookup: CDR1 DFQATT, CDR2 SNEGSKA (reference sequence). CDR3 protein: CSAGDFLGQGGSYGYTF. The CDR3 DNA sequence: TGCAGTGCTGGAGATTTTTTGGGACAGGGTGGAAGCTATGGCTACACCTTC.

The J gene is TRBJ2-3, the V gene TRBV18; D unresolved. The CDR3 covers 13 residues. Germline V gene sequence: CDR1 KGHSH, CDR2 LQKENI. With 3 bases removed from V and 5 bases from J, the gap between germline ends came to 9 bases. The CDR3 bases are TGTGCCAGCTCACCGGTTTCAGTAGATACGCAGTATTTT. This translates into CASSPVSVDTQYF.

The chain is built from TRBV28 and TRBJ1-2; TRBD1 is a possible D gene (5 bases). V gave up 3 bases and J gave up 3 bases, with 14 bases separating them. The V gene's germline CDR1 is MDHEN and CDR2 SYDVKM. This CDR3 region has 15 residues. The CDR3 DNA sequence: TGTGCCAGCAGTTTGCCTGGCAGGGAGTACTATGGCTACACCTTC. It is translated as CASSLPGREYYGYTF.

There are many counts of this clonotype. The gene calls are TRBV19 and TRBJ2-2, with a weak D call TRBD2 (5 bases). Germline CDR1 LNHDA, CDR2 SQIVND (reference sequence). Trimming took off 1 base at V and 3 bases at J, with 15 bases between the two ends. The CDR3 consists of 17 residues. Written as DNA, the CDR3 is TGTGCCAGTAGTATAGGGTTCGGGGTCTACGACACCGGGGAGCTGTTTTTT. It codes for CASSIGFGVYDTGELFF.

The CDR3 is CASSLPSHKLFF. DNA for the CDR3: TGTGCCAGCAGCCTCCCGAGCCACAAACTGTTTTTT. This sequence joins TRBV11-2 and TRBJ1-4, with D unclear. There are 12 residues in the CDR3. The germline CDR1 and CDR2 sequences are SGHAT and FQNNGV. V was clipped by 5 bases and J by 11 bases, with 12 bases between them.

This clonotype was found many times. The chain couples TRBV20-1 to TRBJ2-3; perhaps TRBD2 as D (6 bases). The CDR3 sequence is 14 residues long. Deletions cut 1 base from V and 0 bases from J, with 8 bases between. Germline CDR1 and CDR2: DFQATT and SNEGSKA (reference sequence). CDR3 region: CSARGAGSTDTQYF. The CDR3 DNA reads TGCAGTGCTAGAGGGGCGGGGAGCACAGATACGCAGTATTTT.

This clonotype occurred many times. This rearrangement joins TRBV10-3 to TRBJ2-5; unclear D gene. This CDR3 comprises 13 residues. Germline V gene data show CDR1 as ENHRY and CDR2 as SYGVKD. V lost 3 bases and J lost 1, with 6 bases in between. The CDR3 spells CAISERPQETQYF. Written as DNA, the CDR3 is TGTGCCATCAGTGAACGTCCCCAAGAGACCCAGTACTTC.

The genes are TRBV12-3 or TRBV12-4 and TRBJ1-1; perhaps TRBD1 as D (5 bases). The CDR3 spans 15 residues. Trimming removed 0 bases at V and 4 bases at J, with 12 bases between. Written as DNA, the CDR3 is TGTGCCAGCAGTTTAGCGGGGGGAGACGGCACTGAAGCTTTCTTT. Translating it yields CASSLAGGDGTEAFF.

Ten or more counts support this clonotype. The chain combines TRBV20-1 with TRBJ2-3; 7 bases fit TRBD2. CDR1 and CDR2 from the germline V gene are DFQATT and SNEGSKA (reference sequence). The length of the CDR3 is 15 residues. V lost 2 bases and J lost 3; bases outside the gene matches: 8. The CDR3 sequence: CSARIWREMTDTQYF. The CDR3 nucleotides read TGCAGTGCTAGAATCTGGCGGGAGATGACAGATACGCAGTATTTT.

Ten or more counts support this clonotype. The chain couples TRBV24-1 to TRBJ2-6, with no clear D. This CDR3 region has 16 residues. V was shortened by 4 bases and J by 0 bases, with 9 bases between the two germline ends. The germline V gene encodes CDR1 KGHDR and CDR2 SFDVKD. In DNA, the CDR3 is TGTGCCACCAGTGACTTGGATTTCTCTGGGGCCAACGTCCTGACTTTC. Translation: CATSDLDFSGANVLTF.

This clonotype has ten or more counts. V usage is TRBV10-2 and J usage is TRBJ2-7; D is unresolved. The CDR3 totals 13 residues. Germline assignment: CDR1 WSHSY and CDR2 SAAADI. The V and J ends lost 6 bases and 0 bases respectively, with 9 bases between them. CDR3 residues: CASRVGPSYEQYF. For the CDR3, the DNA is TGCGCCAGCAGGGTAGGGCCCTCCTACGAGCAGTACTTC.

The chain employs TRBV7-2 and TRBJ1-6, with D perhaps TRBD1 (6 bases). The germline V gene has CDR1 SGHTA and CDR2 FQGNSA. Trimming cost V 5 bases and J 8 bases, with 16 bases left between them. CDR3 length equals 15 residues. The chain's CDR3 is CASSARGRGDSPLHF. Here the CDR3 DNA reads TGTGCCAGCAGCGCCAGGGGTAGGGGCGATTCACCCCTCCACTTT. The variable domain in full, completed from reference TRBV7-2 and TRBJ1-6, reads GAGVSQSPSNKVTEKGKDVELRCDPISGHTALYWYRQSLGQGLEFLIYFQGNSAPDKSGLPSDRFSAERTGGSVSTLTIQRTQQEDSAVYLCASSARGRGDSPLHFGNGTRLTVT.

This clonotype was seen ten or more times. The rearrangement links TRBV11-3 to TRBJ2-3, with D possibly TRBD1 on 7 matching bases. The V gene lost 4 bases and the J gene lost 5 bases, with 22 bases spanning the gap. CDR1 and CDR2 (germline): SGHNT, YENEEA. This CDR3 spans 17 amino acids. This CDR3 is CASSSREEGATLDTQYF. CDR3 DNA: TGTGCCAGCAGCTCTAGGGAGGAGGGGGCTACATTAGATACGCAGTATTTT.

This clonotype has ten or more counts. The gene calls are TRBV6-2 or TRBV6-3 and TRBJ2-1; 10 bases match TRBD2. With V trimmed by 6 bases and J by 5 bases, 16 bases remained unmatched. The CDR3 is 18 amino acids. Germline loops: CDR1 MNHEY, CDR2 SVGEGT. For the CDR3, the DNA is TGTGCCAGCAGACCCATAGGGACTAGCGACATTCGCCACAATGAGCAGTTCTTC. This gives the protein CASRPIGTSDIRHNEQFF.

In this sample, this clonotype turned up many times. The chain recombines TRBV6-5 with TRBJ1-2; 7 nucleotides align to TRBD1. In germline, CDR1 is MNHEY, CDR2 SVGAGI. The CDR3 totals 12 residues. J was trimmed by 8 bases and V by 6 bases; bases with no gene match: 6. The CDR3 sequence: CASRGTAKGYTF. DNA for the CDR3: TGTGCCAGCAGAGGGACAGCCAAAGGCTACACCTTC.

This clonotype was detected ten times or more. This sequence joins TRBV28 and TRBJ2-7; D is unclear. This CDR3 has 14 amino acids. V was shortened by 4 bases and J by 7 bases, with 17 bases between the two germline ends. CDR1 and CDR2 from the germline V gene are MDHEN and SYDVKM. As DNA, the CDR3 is TGTGCCAGCAGTTCCGGGTCTCTCTCTAAGGAGCAGTACTTC. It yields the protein CASSSGSLSKEQYF.

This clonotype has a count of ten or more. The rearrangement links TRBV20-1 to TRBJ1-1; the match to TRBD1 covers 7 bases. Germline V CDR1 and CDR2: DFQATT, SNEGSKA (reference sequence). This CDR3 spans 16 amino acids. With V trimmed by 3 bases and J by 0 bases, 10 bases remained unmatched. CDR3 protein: CSASFLTGPLNTEAFF. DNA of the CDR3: TGCAGTGCTAGCTTTTTGACAGGGCCTTTGAACACTGAAGCTTTCTTT.